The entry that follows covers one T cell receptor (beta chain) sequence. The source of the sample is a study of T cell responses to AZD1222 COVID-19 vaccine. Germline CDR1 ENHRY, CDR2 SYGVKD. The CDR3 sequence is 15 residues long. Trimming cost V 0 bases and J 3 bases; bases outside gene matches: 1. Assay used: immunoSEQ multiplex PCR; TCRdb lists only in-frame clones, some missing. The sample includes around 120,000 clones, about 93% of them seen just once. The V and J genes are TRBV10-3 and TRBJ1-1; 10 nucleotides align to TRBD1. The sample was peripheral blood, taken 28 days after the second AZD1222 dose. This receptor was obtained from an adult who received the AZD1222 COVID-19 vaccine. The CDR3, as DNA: TGTGCCATCAGTGAGTCGACAGGGGGCTACACTGAAGCTTTCTTT. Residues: CAISESTGGYTEAFF.